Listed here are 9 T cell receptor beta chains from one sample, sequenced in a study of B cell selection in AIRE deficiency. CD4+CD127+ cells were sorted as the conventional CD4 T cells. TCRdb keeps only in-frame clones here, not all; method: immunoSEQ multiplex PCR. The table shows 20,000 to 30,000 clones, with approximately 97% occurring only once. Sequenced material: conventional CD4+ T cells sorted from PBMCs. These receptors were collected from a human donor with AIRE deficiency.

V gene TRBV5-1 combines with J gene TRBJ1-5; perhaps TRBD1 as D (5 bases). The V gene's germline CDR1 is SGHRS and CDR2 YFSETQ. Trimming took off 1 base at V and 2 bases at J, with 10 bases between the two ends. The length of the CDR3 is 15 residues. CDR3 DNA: TGCGCCAGCAGCTTGTCGACGGGGGGCAATCAGCCCCAGCATTTT. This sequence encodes CASSLSTGGNQPQHF.

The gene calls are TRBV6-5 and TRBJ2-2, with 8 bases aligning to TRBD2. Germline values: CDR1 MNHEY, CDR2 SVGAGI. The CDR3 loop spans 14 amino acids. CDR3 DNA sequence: TGTGCGGAGGCGGGAGGCGGTAACACCGGGGAGCTGTTTTTT. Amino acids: CAEAGGGNTGELFF.

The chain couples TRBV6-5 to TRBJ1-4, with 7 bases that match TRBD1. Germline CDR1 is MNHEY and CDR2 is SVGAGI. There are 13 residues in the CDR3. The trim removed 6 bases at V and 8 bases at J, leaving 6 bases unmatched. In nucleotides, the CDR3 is TGTGCCAGCAGCGGAGACAGGGCGGAAAAACTGTTTTTT. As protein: CASSGDRAEKLFF.

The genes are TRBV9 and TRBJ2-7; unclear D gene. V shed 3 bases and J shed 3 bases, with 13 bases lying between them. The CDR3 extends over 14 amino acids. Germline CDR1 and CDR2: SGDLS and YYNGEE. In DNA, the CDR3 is TGTGCCAGCAGCGCAACCGACGGTAACTACGAGCAGTACTTC. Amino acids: CASSATDGNYEQYF. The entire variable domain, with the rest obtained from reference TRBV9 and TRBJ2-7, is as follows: DSGVTQTPKHLITATGQRVTLRCSPRSGDLSVYWYQQSLDQGLQFLIQYYNGEERAKGNILERFSAQQFPDLHSELNLSSLELGDSALYFCASSATDGNYEQYFGPGTRLTVT.

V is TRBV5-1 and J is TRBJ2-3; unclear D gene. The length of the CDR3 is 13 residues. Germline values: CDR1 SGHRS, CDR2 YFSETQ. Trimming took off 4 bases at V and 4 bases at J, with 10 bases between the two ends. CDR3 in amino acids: CASSTPVADTQYF. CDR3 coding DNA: TGCGCCAGCAGCACGCCCGTCGCAGATACGCAGTATTTT.

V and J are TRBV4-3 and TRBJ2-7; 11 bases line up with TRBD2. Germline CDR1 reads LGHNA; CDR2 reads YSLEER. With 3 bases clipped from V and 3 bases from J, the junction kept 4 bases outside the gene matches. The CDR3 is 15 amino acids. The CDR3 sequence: CASSHRGTSGYEQYF. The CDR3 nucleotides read TGCGCCAGCAGCCACCGCGGGACTAGCGGCTACGAGCAGTACTTC.

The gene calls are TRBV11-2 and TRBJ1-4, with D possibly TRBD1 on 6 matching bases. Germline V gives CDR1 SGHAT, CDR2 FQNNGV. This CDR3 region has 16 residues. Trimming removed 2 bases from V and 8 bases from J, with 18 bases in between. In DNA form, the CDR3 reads TGTGCCAGCAGCTTAAGGGGGGCTATGATTAACGAAAAACTGTTTTTT. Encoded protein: CASSLRGAMINEKLFF.

Here the CDR3 DNA reads TGTGCCAGCAGCCAATACAGGGGTAACTATGGCTACACCTTC. It yields the protein CASSQYRGNYGYTF. The chain couples TRBV4-2 to TRBJ1-2; 7 bases agree with TRBD1. Germline-derived CDR1 and CDR2 are LGHNA and YNFKEQ. The V gene end was trimmed by 2 bases and the J gene end by 1 base; junction bases not matched to a gene: 1. The CDR3 length is 14 residues.

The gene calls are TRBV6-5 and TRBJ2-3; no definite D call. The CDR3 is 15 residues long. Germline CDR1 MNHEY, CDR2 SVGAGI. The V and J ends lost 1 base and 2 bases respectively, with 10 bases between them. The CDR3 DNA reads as TGTGCCAGCAGTTACTACTATGACTCCACAGATACGCAGTATTTT. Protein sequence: CASSYYYDSTDTQYF.